This T cell receptor beta chain was obtained from a study of cytomegalovirus exposure and HLA in healthy donors. Note on this clone: As yet, its antigen is unknown.

Study observations and caveats: Most subjects had HLA-A and HLA-B alleles reportedly predicted accurately by TCR beta sequences.

CDR3 length: 20 residues. Trimming pared 7 bases from V and 4 bases from J, leaving 34 bases between. Germline lookup yields CDR1 SQVTM and CDR2 ANQGSEA. It was with 60 Vbeta and 13 Jbeta primers that the PCR ran. The data were produced by immunoSEQ multiplex PCR, yet TCRdb's version contains in-frame clones alone and is incomplete. This repertoire shows approximately 150,000 clones, over 80% found once; its top ten account for approximately 2.9%. The sample comprised PBMCs. The TCR comes from a woman aged 25 to 39 in good health and CMV-seronegative. The gene calls are TRBV29-1 and TRBJ2-2, with a tentative D call TRBD1 (5 bases). The CDR3 DNA reads as TGCAGCGGCCCCCAGGGTAGATGGCCCCTCGAAGTTCTTTTCACCGGGGAGCTGTTTTTT. Translating it yields CSGPQGRWPLEVLFTGELFF.